A selection of T cell receptor beta chains follows, all from one sample in a study of shared clonotypes between healthy human individuals. Here immunoSEQ multiplex PCR was the method, and the copy in TCRdb shows in-frame clones only, minus some. Among 1,500,000 or so clones listed, 95% to 97% were seen once. The sample was naive CD4+ T cells sorted from blood. The source is a man aged 25-45 years in good health. Both conserved end residues are trimmed from each CDR3.

>TRBJ2-7|TRBV20-1
SAPSNYEQY
>TRBJ2-3|TRBV5-5
ASTIRPKGLQTVDTQY
>TRBJ1-1|TRBV7-9
ASSPSGGLNTEAF
>TRBJ1-1|TRBV6-1
ASTEQGWTEAF
>TRBJ2-1|TRBV6-5
ASRPSGSSYNEQF
>TRBJ1-3|TRBV7-2
ASSHQTSGNTIY
>TRBJ1-5|TRBV5-5
ASSGQGPTRDQPQH
>TRBJ1-1|TRBV19
ASSIRGVTEAF
>TRBJ2-3|TRBV6-1
ASSGDREDTQY
>TRBJ2-7|TRBV12-5
ASGLVPGLAEKSSYEQY
>TRBJ2-7|TRBV5-4
AMTRGGPGHIYEQY
>TRBJ2-1|TRBV27
ASSLSLAGESPQF
>TRBJ2-3|TRBV5-1
ASSLGTSGIQATDTQY
>TRBJ2-1|TRBV9
ASSVGPAGHNEQL
>TRBJ1-1|TRBV28
ASARGGARITEAF
>TRBJ2-2|TRBV11-2
ASSLDPRNTRQELF
>TRBJ2-3|TRBV11-2
ASSPQGGRGTDTQY
>TRBJ1-5|TRBV10-3
AISDIGVQPQH
>TRBJ1-2|TRBV29-1
SVGQGQSYT
>TRBJ2-5|TRBV15
ATSSLLRAGSPLGETQY
>TRBJ2-5|TRBV7-2
ASSLTLETQY